The TCR beta chain described here comes from a study of shared clonotypes between healthy human individuals. The germline gives CDR1 MDHEN, CDR2 SYDVKM. The CDR3 has 13 amino acids. The junction had 5 bases not matched to a gene; V was cut back by 3 bases and J by 8 bases. CD8 cells regarded as naive lacked CD45RO, were positively chosen for CCR7, and omitted terminally differentiated effector memory CD45RA+ cells. Clones were read by immunoSEQ multiplex PCR, and TCRdb kept only the in-frame ones, dropping some. The table includes roughly 2,000,000 clones, around 95% detected once. This chain joins TRBV28 and TRBJ1-2; 8 nucleotides agree with TRBD1. The receptor was derived from a man between 18 and 35 years old in good health. Some clones in this sample may be carry-over from other donors' samples. Material: naive CD8+ T cells from PBMCs. CDR3 region: CASSFRGHWGYTF. The CDR3 DNA reads TGTGCCAGCAGTTTCAGGGGGCATTGGGGCTACACCTTC.